The subject of this entry is one T cell receptor beta chain. What it binds is not known. This entry is derived from a study of T cells after yellow fever vaccination. For the study at large: The SMART-Seq v4 Ultra Low Input method served to prepare the low-cell-number fractions. Study findings and constraints: Reappearing after the booster were most of the clones from primary vaccination (less than 97% CD4, 85% to 90% CD8). The study found a weaker secondary response that peaked faster, day 5 versus 15. One caveat is that FACS-sorted repertoires could contain abundant clonotypes contaminating from the bulk population.

The CDR3 loop spans 19 amino acids. TCRdb passed the 5' RACE reads through MiXCR, listing each CDR3 protein once. The table includes 450,000 to 650,000 distinct CDR3 sequences, about a fifth detected once. The gene calls are TRBV21-1 and TRBJ1-1; the table's D call TRBD1 went unverified against the DNA. TRBV21-1 is assigned pseudogene status. The receptor's source is a man between 18 and 35 years old who received the YFV17D yellow fever vaccine. The source was PBMCs, collected roughly 23 days after the first yellow fever vaccination. CDR3 coding DNA: TGTGCCAGCAGCAAAGCTATGGGGGCTCCTAGACGAGTATTGACTGAAGCTTTCTTT. Protein sequence: CASSKAMGAPRRVLTEAFF.